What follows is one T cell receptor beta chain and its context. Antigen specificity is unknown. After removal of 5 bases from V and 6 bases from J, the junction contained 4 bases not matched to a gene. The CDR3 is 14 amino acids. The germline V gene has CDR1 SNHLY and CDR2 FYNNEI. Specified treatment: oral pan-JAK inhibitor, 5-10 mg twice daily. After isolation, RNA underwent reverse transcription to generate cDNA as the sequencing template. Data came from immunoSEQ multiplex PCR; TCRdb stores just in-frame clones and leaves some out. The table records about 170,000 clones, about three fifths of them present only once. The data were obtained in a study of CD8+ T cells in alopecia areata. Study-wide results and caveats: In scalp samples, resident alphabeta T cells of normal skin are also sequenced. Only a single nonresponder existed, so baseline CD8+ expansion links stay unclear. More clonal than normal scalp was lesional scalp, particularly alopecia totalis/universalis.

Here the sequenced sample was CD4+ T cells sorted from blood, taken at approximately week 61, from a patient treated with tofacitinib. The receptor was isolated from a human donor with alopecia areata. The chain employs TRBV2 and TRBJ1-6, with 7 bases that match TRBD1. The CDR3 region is CASSWGQINSPLHF. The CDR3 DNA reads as TGTGCCAGCAGTTGGGGACAGATTAATTCACCCCTCCACTTT.